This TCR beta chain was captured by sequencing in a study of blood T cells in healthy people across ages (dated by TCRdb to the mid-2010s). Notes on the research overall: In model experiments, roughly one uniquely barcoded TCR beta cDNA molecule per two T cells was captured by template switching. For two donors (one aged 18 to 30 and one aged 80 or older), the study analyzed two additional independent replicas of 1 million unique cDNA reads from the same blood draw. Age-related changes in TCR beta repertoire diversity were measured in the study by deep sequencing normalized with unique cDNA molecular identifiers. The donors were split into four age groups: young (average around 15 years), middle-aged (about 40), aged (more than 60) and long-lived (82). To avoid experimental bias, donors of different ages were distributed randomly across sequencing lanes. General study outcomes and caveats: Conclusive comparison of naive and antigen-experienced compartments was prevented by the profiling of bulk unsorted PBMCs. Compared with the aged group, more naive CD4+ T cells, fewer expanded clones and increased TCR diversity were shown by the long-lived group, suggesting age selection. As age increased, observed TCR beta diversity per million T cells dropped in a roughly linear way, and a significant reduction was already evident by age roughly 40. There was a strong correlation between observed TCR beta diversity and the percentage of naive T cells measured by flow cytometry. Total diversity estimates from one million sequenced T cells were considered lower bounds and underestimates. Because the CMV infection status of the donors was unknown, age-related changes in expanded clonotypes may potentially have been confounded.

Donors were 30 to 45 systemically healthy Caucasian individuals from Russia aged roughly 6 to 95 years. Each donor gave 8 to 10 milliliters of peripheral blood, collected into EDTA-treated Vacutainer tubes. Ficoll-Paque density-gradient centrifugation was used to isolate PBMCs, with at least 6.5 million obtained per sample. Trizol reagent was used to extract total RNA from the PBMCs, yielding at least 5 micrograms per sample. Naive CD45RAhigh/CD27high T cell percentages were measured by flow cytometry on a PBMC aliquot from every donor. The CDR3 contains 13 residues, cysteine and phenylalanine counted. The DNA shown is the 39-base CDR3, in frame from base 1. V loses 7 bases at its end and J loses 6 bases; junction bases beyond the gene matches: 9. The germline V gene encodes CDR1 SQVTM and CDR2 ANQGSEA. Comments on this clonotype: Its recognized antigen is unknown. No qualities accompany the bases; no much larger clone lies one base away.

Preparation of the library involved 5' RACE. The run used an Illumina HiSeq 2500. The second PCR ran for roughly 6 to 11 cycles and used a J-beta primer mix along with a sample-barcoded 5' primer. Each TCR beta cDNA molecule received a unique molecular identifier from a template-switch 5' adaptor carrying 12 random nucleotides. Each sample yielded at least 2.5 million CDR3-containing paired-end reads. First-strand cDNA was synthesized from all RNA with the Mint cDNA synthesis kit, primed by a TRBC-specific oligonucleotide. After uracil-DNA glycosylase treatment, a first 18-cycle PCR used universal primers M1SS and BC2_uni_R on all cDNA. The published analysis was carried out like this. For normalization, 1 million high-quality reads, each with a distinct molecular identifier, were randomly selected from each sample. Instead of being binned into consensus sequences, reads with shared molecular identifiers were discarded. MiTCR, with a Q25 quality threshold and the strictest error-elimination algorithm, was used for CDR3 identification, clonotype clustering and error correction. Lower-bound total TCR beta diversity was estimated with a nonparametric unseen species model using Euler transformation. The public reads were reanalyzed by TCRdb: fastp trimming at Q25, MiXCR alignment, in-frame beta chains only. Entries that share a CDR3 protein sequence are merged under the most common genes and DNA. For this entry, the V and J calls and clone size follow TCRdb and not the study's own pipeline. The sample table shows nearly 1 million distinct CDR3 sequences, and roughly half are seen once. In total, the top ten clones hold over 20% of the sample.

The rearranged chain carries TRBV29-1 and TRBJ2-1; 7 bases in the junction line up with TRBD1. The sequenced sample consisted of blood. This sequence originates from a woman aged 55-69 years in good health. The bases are TGCAGCGCCGACAGGGATTCGACCAATGAGCAGTTCTTC. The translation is CSADRDSTNEQFF.